The 20 T cell receptor beta chains reported below all come from one sample, sequenced in a study of CD8 T cells in Susac syndrome. Roughly 0.45 to 1 ug RNA was reverse transcribed with random hexamers. TCRdb reprocessed the immunoSEQ multiplex PCR reads via MiXCR and lists one record per CDR3 protein. The sample records over 100,000 distinct CDR3 sequences, about 96% being singletons. The specimen sequenced was CD4+ T cells from PBMCs. The receptors were sampled from a human donor in good health.

J is TRBJ2-4 and V is TRBV11-1, with D possibly being TRBD2 (6 bases). The length of the CDR3 is 17 residues. Trimming shortened V by 7 bases and J by 0 bases, and 19 bases separated the two germline ends. Germline V lookup: CDR1 SGHAT, CDR2 FQDESV (reference sequence). CDR3 bases: TGTGCCAGCACCCCCGGGCGGGGACTTCTAGCCAAAAACATTCAGTACTTC. Translated: CASTPGRGLLAKNIQYF.

The V call is TRBV9, the J call TRBJ2-4; 12 nucleotides match TRBD2. This CDR3 region has 17 residues. Germline V CDR1 and CDR2: SGDLS, YYNGEE. J was trimmed by 7 bases and V by 0 bases; bases with no gene match: 8. The CDR3 DNA reads as TGTGCCAGCAGCGTAGGATCTAGCGGGGGGGAGTGGAACATTCAGTACTTC. It specifies CASSVGSSGGEWNIQYF.

The V call is TRBV12-3 or TRBV12-4, the J call TRBJ2-5; D not certain. The CDR3 is 13 residues long. V lost 3 bases, J lost 7 bases, and 12 bases lay in between. CDR3: CASSLGLDSTQYF. The CDR3 DNA sequence: TGTGCCAGCAGTTTGGGTCTAGACTCGACCCAGTACTTC.

This chain links TRBV29-1 with TRBJ2-3; D is unresolved. Germline CDR1 reads SQVTM; CDR2 reads ANQGSEA. The CDR3 sequence is 12 residues long. Trimming left V 4 bases short and J 0 bases short, with 5 bases between. The CDR3 DNA sequence: TGCAGCGTTGCCACTAGCACAGATACGCAGTATTTT. Translating gives CSVATSTDTQYF.

V and J are TRBV30 and TRBJ1-1, with D hard to call. The V end lost 4 bases, the J end lost 3 bases, and 12 bases lay between the germline ends. CDR1 is GTSNPN, CDR2 SVGIG, per germline (reference sequence). CDR3 length: 13 amino acids. The CDR3 nucleotides are TGTGCCTGGAAAGACCCAGGATACACTGAAGCTTTCTTT. As protein: CAWKDPGYTEAFF. Combining the CDR3 with reference TRBV30 and TRBJ1-1 gives the whole variable domain SQTIHQWPATLVQPVGSPLSLECTVEGTSNPNLYWYRQAAGRGLQLLFYSVGIGQISSEVPQNLSASRPQDRQFILSSKKLLLSDSGFYLCAWKDPGYTEAFFGQGTRLTVV.

The chain has TRBV20-1 and TRBJ1-1, with D possibly matching TRBD1 (5 bases). V lost 0 bases to trimming and J lost 1 base, with 12 bases between them. Looked up from germline, CDR1 is DFQATT and CDR2 is SNEGSKA (reference sequence). CDR3 length: 15 residues. The CDR3 DNA follows: TGCAGTGCTAGAGAGGGGAGGGGCCAGAACACTGAAGCTTTCTTT. It specifies CSAREGRGQNTEAFF.

The chain links TRBV5-6 to TRBJ2-4; D is unclear. The CDR3 consists of 20 residues. The germline gives CDR1 SGHDT, CDR2 YYEEEE. The V end was cut by 0 bases, the J end by 0 bases, with 22 bases between. The CDR3 region is CASSLAGPTTLGLAKNIQYF. CDR3 bases: TGTGCCAGCAGCTTGGCTGGGCCAACTACCCTCGGGCTAGCCAAAAACATTCAGTACTTC.

This chain uses TRBV3-1 with TRBJ1-1; D is unclear. CDR1 is LGHDT, CDR2 YNNKEL, per germline (reference sequence). Trimming left V 3 bases short and J 4 bases short, with 15 bases between. The CDR3 extends over 15 amino acids. CDR3: CASSHGRVRGTEAFF. In DNA, the CDR3 is TGTGCCAGCAGCCATGGGAGGGTACGCGGCACTGAAGCTTTCTTT.

The V and J genes are TRBV5-1 and TRBJ2-5; no clear D. V lost 2 bases and J 0 bases, leaving 5 bases between the germline ends. Germline CDR1 SGHRS, CDR2 YFSETQ. CDR3 length: 13 amino acids. CDR3 in amino acids: CASSFGHQETQYF. The DNA of the CDR3 is TGCGCCAGCAGCTTTGGACACCAAGAGACCCAGTACTTC.

The rearrangement links TRBV3-1 to TRBJ2-1; 12 bases fit TRBD2. V trimming: 2 bases; J trimming: 7 bases; junction bases outside the gene matches: 3. This CDR3 spans 15 amino acids. Germline V gene sequence: CDR1 LGHDT, CDR2 YNNKEL (reference sequence). CDR3 DNA sequence: TGTGCCAGCAGCCAAAAAACTAGCGGGAGGAATGAGCAGTTCTTC. Translation gives CASSQKTSGRNEQFF.

This rearrangement joins TRBV13 to TRBJ2-6, with a tentative D call TRBD1 (5 bases). Germline lookup yields CDR1 PRHDT and CDR2 FYEKMQ (reference sequence). Trimming removed 5 bases at V and 0 bases at J, with 8 bases between. This CDR3 spans 15 amino acids. Here the CDR3 reads CASSVRDSGANVLTF. Here the CDR3 DNA reads TGTGCCAGCAGCGTCAGGGACTCTGGGGCCAACGTCCTGACTTTC.

The chain links TRBV3-1 to TRBJ2-7; either TRBD1 or TRBD2 may supply D (5 bases each). The CDR3 contains 16 residues. Germline V lookup: CDR1 LGHDT, CDR2 YNNKEL (reference sequence). Trimming left V 7 bases short and J 6 bases short, with 25 bases between. The CDR3 here is CASTSGPTPSLVEQYF. The CDR3 DNA follows: TGTGCCAGCACCTCGGGGCCGACACCCTCACTGGTCGAGCAGTACTTC.

This chain joins TRBV3-1 and TRBJ1-4; D possibly corresponds to TRBD1 (5 bases). Germline CDR1 reads LGHDT; CDR2 reads YNNKEL (reference sequence). Trimming shortened V by 5 bases and J by 8 bases, and 18 bases separated the two germline ends. This CDR3 is 15 amino acids long. This chain's CDR3 is CASSTFGQGGEKLFF. In DNA, the CDR3 is TGTGCCAGCAGCACCTTCGGTCAGGGTGGAGAAAAACTGTTTTTT.

J is TRBJ2-3 and V is TRBV27; 9 bases fit TRBD1. Per the germline V gene, CDR1 is MNHEY and CDR2 is SMNVEV (reference sequence). V was pared by 7 bases and J by 6 bases, with 8 bases of the junction left unmatched. The CDR3 loop spans 14 amino acids. The DNA for the CDR3 is TGTGCCAGCACTGGAACAGGGGGCTCGGATACGCAGTATTTT. Encoded protein: CASTGTGGSDTQYF.

The V and J genes are TRBV30 and TRBJ1-3, with no clear D. The length of the CDR3 is 12 residues. The germline CDR1 and CDR2 sequences are GTSNPN and SVGIG (reference sequence). V was clipped by 2 bases and J by 7 bases, with 9 bases between them. CDR3 residues: CAWSLERNTIYF. DNA of the CDR3: TGTGCCTGGAGTTTGGAGAGGAACACCATATATTTT.

The count of this clonotype is one. The chain combines TRBV2 with TRBJ2-3, with 13 bases aligning to TRBD2. Germline V CDR1 and CDR2: SNHLY, FYNNEI. The V and J ends lost 5 bases and 6 bases, in that order; junction bases with no gene match: 2. CDR3 length: 14 amino acids. CDR3 amino acids: CASSTTSGGDTQYF. The CDR3 region has the DNA TGTGCCAGCAGTACGACTAGCGGGGGGGATACGCAGTATTTT. The full variable domain, in which reference TRBV2 and TRBJ2-3 provide the parts outside the CDR3, is EPEVTQTPSHQVTQMGQEVILRCVPISNHLYFYWYRQILGQKVEFLVSFYNNEISEKSEIFDDQFSVERPDGSNFTLKIRSTKLEDSAMYFCASSTTSGGDTQYFGPGTRLTVL.

This sequence joins TRBV3-1 and TRBJ1-2, with D perhaps TRBD1 (6 bases). Germline loops: CDR1 LGHDT, CDR2 YNNKEL (reference sequence). The CDR3 runs to 14 residues. Trimming removed 4 bases from V and 6 bases from J, with 15 bases in between. The CDR3 region has the DNA TGTGCCAGCAGCCCCCGACAGGCCCCCCATGGCTACACCTTC. Its translation is CASSPRQAPHGYTF.

The V call is TRBV6-1, the J call TRBJ2-6; D gene uncertain. The V end was cut by 3 bases, the J end by 2 bases, with 14 bases between. The CDR3 length is 17 residues. The germline gives CDR1 MNHNS, CDR2 SASEGT. CDR3 bases: TGTGCCAGCAGTGAGACCCGGGCGGCCCCTGGGGCCAACGTCCTGACTTTC. As protein: CASSETRAAPGANVLTF.

The chain joins TRBV5-1 to TRBJ1-1; TRBD1 is a possible D gene (5 bases). The CDR3 runs 15 residues. Trimming took 4 bases from V and 2 from J, leaving 15 bases between them. Germline loops: CDR1 SGHRS, CDR2 YFSETQ. As DNA, the CDR3 is TGCGCCAGCAGCCCCCAGGGTAATGGAAACACTGAAGCTTTCTTT. This codes for CASSPQGNGNTEAFF.

The CDR3 loop reads CASSLPSGLEQYF. CDR3 sequence (DNA): TGTGCCAGCAGCTTGCCTAGCGGTCTGGAGCAGTACTTC. The V and J genes are TRBV5-6 and TRBJ2-7; 7 positions agree with TRBD2. V lost 1 base and J lost 7; bases outside the gene matches: 5. The CDR3 length is 13 residues. The germline gives CDR1 SGHDT, CDR2 YYEEEE.